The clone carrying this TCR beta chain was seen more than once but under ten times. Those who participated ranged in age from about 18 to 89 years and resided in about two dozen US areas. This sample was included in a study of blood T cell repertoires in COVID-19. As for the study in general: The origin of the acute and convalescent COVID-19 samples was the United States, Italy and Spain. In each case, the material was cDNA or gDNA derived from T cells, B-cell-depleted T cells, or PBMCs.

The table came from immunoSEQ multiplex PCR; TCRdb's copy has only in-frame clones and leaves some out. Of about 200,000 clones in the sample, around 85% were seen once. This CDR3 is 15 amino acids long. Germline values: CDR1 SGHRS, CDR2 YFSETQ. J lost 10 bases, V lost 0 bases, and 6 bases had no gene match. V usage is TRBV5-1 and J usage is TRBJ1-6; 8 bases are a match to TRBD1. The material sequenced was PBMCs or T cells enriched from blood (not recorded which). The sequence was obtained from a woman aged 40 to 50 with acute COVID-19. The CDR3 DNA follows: TGCGCCAGCAGCTTGGCGGACAGGGTAGGATCACCCCTCCACTTT. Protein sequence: CASSLADRVGSPLHF.